This T cell receptor (beta chain) was observed in a study of T-cell reconstitution after alpha-beta-depleted transplantation in children. This clonotype was counted many times. Unique molecular identifiers were used in preparing the TCRbeta library. TCRdb reprocessed the PCR reads via MiXCR and lists one record per CDR3 protein. The table includes about 230,000 distinct CDR3 sequences, more than 7.5% detected once. The sequencing here drew on PBMCs from the stem cell graft donor, taken from the stem cell graft. This sequence originates from a human donor who donated a stem cell graft to a child with SCID.

The CDR3 nucleotides read TGTGCCAGCTCACAATACCGGGACAGCTACGAGCAGTACTTC. Translation gives CASSQYRDSYEQYF. The chain is built from TRBV18 and TRBJ2-7, with 7 bases matching TRBD1. Germline V gene sequence: CDR1 KGHSH, CDR2 LQKENI. With V trimmed by 4 bases and J by 3 bases, 6 bases remained unmatched. The CDR3 runs 14 residues.